The subject of this entry is one T cell receptor (beta chain). The germline CDR1 and CDR2 sequences are SQVTM and ANQGSEA. V was pared by 3 bases and J by 5 bases, with 11 bases between. The CDR3 contains 12 residues. TCRdb's copy holds only in-frame clones and misses some; the assay was immunoSEQ multiplex PCR. The data show approximately 140,000 clones, approximately 85% seen once. The data belong to a study of blood T cell repertoires in COVID-19. Study overall: PBMCs, B-cell-depleted T cells, or T cells were the source of the cDNA or gDNA that made up the material.

This sequence originates from a woman aged 60 to 75 with COVID-19, enrolled during active disease. The chain is built from TRBV29-1 and TRBJ2-7, with a tentative D call TRBD2 (5 bases). The sequenced sample consisted of peripheral blood. The CDR3 sequence: CSVEWPGDEQYF. CDR3 in DNA: TGCAGCGTTGAGTGGCCCGGGGACGAGCAGTACTTC.